This T cell receptor beta chain was identified in a study of T cell responses to AZD1222 COVID-19 vaccine (TCRdb year 2021). In the study overall: A total of 230 to 250 trial participants underwent TCR sequencing, of whom more than 200 had received two doses of AZD1222 and 26 had received two doses of the MenACWY control vaccine. Trial participants were enrolled by age into 18-55, 56-69 and 70-plus year subgroups, with roughly 150, 30 and 60 TCR-sequenced participants respectively. Points the paper makes about the study in general: Nearly half of unique spike-specific TCRs reportedly recognized epitopes outside regions mutated in the B.1.351 and B.1.1.7 variants. After two AZD1222 doses, both the breadth and the depth of spike-specific TCRs were significantly higher than at day 0 and than in MenACWY recipients. Because no day 14 peak-response samples were available, the repertoires could be characterized only after the peak T cell response. The whole spike protein was spanned by vaccine-associated CD4 TCRs, and dominant responses were seen in regions 160-218 and 743-854. In the small 56-69-year group, the increase in depth fell short of significance, most likely because of low power. Conclusions about previously exposed vaccinees are limited because only six or seven AZD1222 recipients were SARS-CoV-2 seropositive at baseline. Participants were mostly white British, with more females than males. The authors suggested clonal diversity may have been underestimated.

The time point tag for this specimen amounts to: about 28 days (+/-7) after the second vaccine dose. AZD1222 recipients whose second dose came at about 4 weeks and those whose second dose came at about 12 weeks were combined into one group, since spike-specific TCR depth and breadth did not differ between the two schedules. Vaccinee samples came from UK trials COV001 and COV002, including a single-blind randomized controlled phase 2/3 trial of AZD1222 (ChAdOx1 nCoV-19) in healthy adults. For TCRbeta chain sequencing, PBMC samples from trial participants were taken at day 0 and at day 28 after the second dose. The CDR3 regions of human TCRbeta chains were subjected to immunosequencing. On the authors' methods: TCRs in the repertoires were compared against a reference library of SARS-CoV-2-specific TCRs that had been generated with the MIRA antigen-specificity platform. Breadth meant the fraction of unique TCRs that were SARS-CoV-2-associated, whereas depth meant the fraction of total T cells that were SARS-CoV-2-associated. Each spike-specific TCR was assigned to its reactive spike region and to a CD4 or CD8 class using the MIRA data. Log10-transformed breadth and depth values were compared by one-way ANOVA with Sidak's multiple comparisons tests. TCRdb obtained this table from immuneACCESS and retained in-frame rearrangements with V and J assigned. These tables miss some clones; where compared with another copy, unresolved V genes account for less than half of the shortfall, and the remainder is unexplained. D and trimming come from the DNA, and the V and J calls and clone size come from that table. Counted in this sample were approximately 210,000 clones; approximately 93% of them appeared once. The top ten clonotypes cover 3% to 3.5% of the sample.

In the case of this clone: Its target antigen remains unknown. No much larger clone exists at a distance of one base, and base qualities are not known.

CDR1 and CDR2 were assigned from the germline V gene as MNHEY and SVGAGI. The CDR3 runs 13 residues from the cysteine to the phenylalanine. The retained sequence is limited to the CDR3, 39 bases, with the frame set at the first base. Ends trimmed: V by 5 bases, J by 1 base; bases unmatched to a gene: 1. The chain was built from TRBV6-5 and TRBJ1-1, and TRBD1 aligns with 7 junction nucleotides. Sequenced here: peripheral blood, sampled 28 days after the second AZD1222 dose. The TCR sequence derives from an adult who received the AZD1222 COVID-19 vaccine. In nucleotides, the sequence is TGTGCCAGCAGTAGGACAGGGAACACTGAAGCTTTCTTT. Protein translation: CASSRTGNTEAFF.